Listed below are T cell receptor beta chains from one sample, sequenced in a study of T-cell memory formation after mild COVID-19. TCRdb ran MiXCR on the 5' RACE reads and lists one entry per CDR3 protein. This repertoire shows 200,000 to 300,000 distinct CDR3 sequences, roughly 14% found once; its top ten account for 2% to 2.5%. What was sequenced was PBMCs or a T cell subset sorted from them (not recorded which). The source of these receptors is an adult woman who had mild COVID-19 (a few samples of this study predate the infection). Cell type and time point are not known. CDR3s leave out the opening cysteine and the closing phenylalanine or tryptophan. The order of the fields is V gene, CDR3 protein.

>TRBV12-3/TRBV12-4
ASSLWGTGNTIY
>TRBV7-9
ASSFTDRGYNEQF
>TRBV19
ASSIRGRGTEAF
>TRBV28
ASSPGHTQY
>TRBV12-3/TRBV12-4
ASSLGLGRNQPQH
>TRBV5-1
ASSLDFGNTYEQY
>TRBV7-2
ASSLTGAQVRVD
>TRBV20-1
SARDPSGRMTYEQY
>TRBV7-8
ASSLNVNTGELF
>TRBV11-2
ASSLVAGVWDTQY
>TRBV12-3/TRBV12-4
ASSTVGLNQPQH
>TRBV10-3
AISDSGTSGQETQY
>TRBV2
ASSTDRLYYGYT
>TRBV7-8
ASSLLSGLAGVEEQY
>TRBV10-2
ASSGAGRVGGYNEQF